Below are 19 T cell receptor beta chains sequenced from a single sample in a study of blood T cells in healthy people across ages. Primers used in a second PCR of roughly 6 to 11 cycles were a sample-barcoded 5' primer and a J-beta primer mix. TCRdb reanalysed the 5' RACE reads using MiXCR and keeps one entry per CDR3 protein. The top ten hold roughly 12% of the sample, which has roughly 930,000 distinct CDR3 sequences, around 48% seen once. Material: blood. These TCRs come from a young man in good health.

There are a few counts of this clonotype. The chain employs TRBV14 and TRBJ2-3, with no clear D. CDR1 is SGHDN and CDR2 is FVKESK in the germline V gene. This CDR3 region has 14 residues. The V and J ends lost 1 base and 3 bases respectively, with 8 bases between them. The chain's CDR3 is CASSQVGATDTQYF. CDR3 in DNA: TGTGCCAGCAGCCAAGTTGGAGCTACAGATACGCAGTATTTT.

The chain carries TRBV3-1 and TRBJ2-1; 8 nucleotides line up with TRBD1. The J segment lost 5 bases and the V segment lost 0 bases, leaving 9 bases of the junction unmatched. Germline loops: CDR1 LGHDT, CDR2 YNNKEL (reference sequence). The CDR3 runs 17 residues. CDR3: CASSQDRWDRTNNEQFF. In DNA form, the CDR3 reads TGTGCCAGCAGCCAAGATCGGTGGGACAGGACGAACAATGAGCAGTTCTTC.

This clonotype was observed a handful of times. V gene TRBV20-1 combines with J gene TRBJ1-4; D remains ambiguous. Germline CDR1 DFQATT, CDR2 SNEGSKA (reference sequence). This CDR3 comprises 12 residues. Trimming removed 6 bases at V and 3 bases at J, with 8 bases between. The CDR3: CSAATANEKLFF. The CDR3 region has the DNA TGCAGTGCGGCTACAGCTAATGAAAAACTGTTTTTT.

The CDR3 here is CASSVTASSTEAFF. CDR3 sequence (DNA): TGTGCCAGCAGTGTGACAGCTTCGAGCACTGAAGCTTTCTTT. The chain joins TRBV6-1 to TRBJ1-1, with D possibly being TRBD1 (5 bases). The CDR3 has 14 amino acids. CDR1 MNHNS and CDR2 SASEGT come from the germline V gene. V was pared by 4 bases and J by 4 bases, with 13 bases between.

The genes are TRBV20-1 and TRBJ2-1, with 8 positions matching TRBD2. The length of the CDR3 is 12 residues. V shed 1 base, J shed 10 bases, and the junction held 3 bases outside the gene matches. Germline CDR1 and CDR2: DFQATT and SNEGSKA (reference sequence). CDR3 region: CSARVSGGEQFF. CDR3 DNA sequence: TGCAGTGCTAGAGTAAGCGGGGGCGAGCAGTTCTTC.

The rearrangement links TRBV10-3 to TRBJ2-1, with TRBD2 identical over 8 bases. J lost 11 bases, V lost 6 bases, and 9 bases had no gene match. The germline CDR1 and CDR2 sequences are ENHRY and SYGVKD. The CDR3 is 13 amino acids. CDR3 sequence reads: CAISGGAEGKQFF. For the CDR3, the DNA is TGTGCCATCAGCGGGGGGGCCGAAGGGAAGCAGTTCTTC.

This clonotype was observed a handful of times. The chain couples TRBV30 to TRBJ2-1; D unresolved. Germline assignment: CDR1 GTSNPN and CDR2 SVGIG (reference sequence). The V and J ends lost 2 bases and 4 bases respectively, with 12 bases between them. The CDR3 totals 14 residues. CDR3 amino acids: CAWSLGNRYNEQFF. The CDR3 DNA is TGTGCCTGGAGTCTGGGGAATAGGTACAATGAGCAGTTCTTC.

This clonotype was counted a few times. The V gene is TRBV10-3, the J gene TRBJ2-3, with 10 bases identical to TRBD1. The CDR3 is made up of 13 amino acids. V trimming: 11 bases; J trimming: 5 bases; junction bases outside the gene matches: 7. Looked up from germline, CDR1 is ENHRY and CDR2 is SYGVKD. For the CDR3, the DNA is TGTGCCGCCCTGGACAGGGGGGGAGATACGCAGTATTTT. It encodes CAALDRGGDTQYF.

The chain combines TRBV9 with TRBJ2-3; tentatively, D is TRBD2 (7 bases). Trimming took 0 bases from V and 5 from J, leaving 13 bases between them. The CDR3 sequence is 15 residues long. CDR1 SGDLS and CDR2 YYNGEE come from the germline V gene. The CDR3 here is CASSVVGGGGDTQYF. The CDR3 coding sequence is TGTGCCAGCAGCGTAGTAGGGGGGGGAGGAGATACGCAGTATTTT. The entire variable domain, with the rest obtained from reference TRBV9 and TRBJ2-3, is as follows: DSGVTQTPKHLITATGQRVTLRCSPRSGDLSVYWYQQSLDQGLQFLIQYYNGEERAKGNILERFSAQQFPDLHSELNLSSLELGDSALYFCASSVVGGGGDTQYFGPGTRLTVL.

CDR3 loop: CASRDPGQGTYEQYF. Written as DNA, the CDR3 is TGTGCCAGCAGGGACCCGGGACAGGGAACCTACGAGCAGTACTTC. The chain couples TRBV6-5 to TRBJ2-7, with 9 bases that match TRBD1. Looked up from germline, CDR1 is MNHEY and CDR2 is SVGAGI. This CDR3 comprises 15 residues. V gave up 6 bases and J gave up 2 bases; unmatched junction bases: 8.

The V gene is TRBV12-3 or TRBV12-4, the J gene TRBJ1-2; TRBD1 matches 9 bases. The CDR3 is made up of 15 amino acids. With V trimmed by 8 bases and J by 6 bases, 13 bases remained unmatched. CDR3 sequence: CASSGQGLIRNGYTF. CDR3 bases: TGTGCCAGCTCGGGACAGGGATTAATTAGGAATGGCTACACCTTC.

V is TRBV25-1 and J is TRBJ1-4; no firm D call. The CDR3 runs 11 residues. Trimming cost V 6 bases and J 8 bases, with 7 bases left between them. Germline V gives CDR1 MGHDK, CDR2 SYGVNS. In DNA, the CDR3 is TGTGCCAGCAGGGCTCAAGAAAAACTGTTTTTT. Translation gives CASRAQEKLFF. Supplemented by reference TRBV25-1 and TRBJ1-4, the full variable domain reads EADIYQTPRYLVIGTGKKITLECSQTMGHDKMYWYQQDPGMELHLIHYSYGVNSTEKGDLSSESTVSRIRTEHFPLTLESARPSHTSQYLCASRAQEKLFFGSGTQLSVL.

The V call is TRBV12-3 or TRBV12-4, the J call TRBJ1-1; 10 bases fit TRBD1. This CDR3 region has 14 residues. Trimming took 5 bases from V and 3 from J; bases not matched to a gene: 3. CDR3 in DNA: TGTGCCAGCAGTGGGGACAGGGGCTACACTGAAGCTTTCTTT. As protein: CASSGDRGYTEAFF.

V and J are TRBV27 and TRBJ2-4; D is unclear. V was shortened by 5 bases and J by 9 bases, with 14 bases between the two germline ends. The CDR3 runs 13 residues. Germline V gives CDR1 MNHEY, CDR2 SMNVEV (reference sequence). CDR3 DNA sequence: TGTGCCAGCAGTGTAGCCCTTCAAACCATTCAGTACTTC. It translates to CASSVALQTIQYF.

The chain recombines TRBV5-1 with TRBJ2-5; 10 bases align to TRBD2. Unmatched junction bases numbered 4, after V lost 4 bases and J lost 1 base. This CDR3 has 15 residues. Germline CDR1 reads SGHRS; CDR2 reads YFSETQ. CDR3 sequence: CASSRTSGSQETQYF. The CDR3 bases are TGCGCCAGCAGCCGGACTAGCGGTTCCCAAGAGACCCAGTACTTC.

The sample holds a few counts of this clonotype. The chain couples TRBV3-1 to TRBJ2-7; a possible D gene is TRBD2 (6 bases). Trimming removed 2 bases at V and 6 bases at J, with 11 bases between. CDR1 LGHDT and CDR2 YNNKEL come from the germline V gene (reference sequence). CDR3 length equals 13 residues. This chain's CDR3 is CASSQTSLGEQYF. The CDR3 DNA reads as TGTGCCAGCAGCCAAACTAGCCTCGGCGAGCAGTACTTC.

The chain joins TRBV6-2 or TRBV6-3 to TRBJ2-1; D is perhaps TRBD1 (6 bases). Per germline, CDR1 MNHEY and CDR2 SVGEGT. The germline V and J ends were trimmed by 6 bases and 3 bases, with 12 bases remaining between them. The CDR3 covers 14 residues. CDR3 protein: CASRDRRGYNEQFF. DNA for the CDR3: TGTGCCAGCAGGGACAGACGAGGCTACAATGAGCAGTTCTTC.

About this clonotype itself: At one end the junction does not follow the germline gene, possibly because of a read error. The rearrangement links TRBV13 to TRBJ2-7; 13 bases are shared with TRBD2. The CDR3 covers 16 residues. Germline V gene data show CDR1 as PRHDT and CDR2 as FYEKMQ (reference sequence). The CDR3 spells CASSLGTSGNSYEQYF. The CDR3 coding sequence is TGTGCCAGCAGCCTAGGGACTAGCGGGAACTCCTACGAGCAGTACTTC.

The chain uses TRBV5-1 and TRBJ1-4, with D hard to call. Trimming removed 5 bases at V and 4 bases at J, with 9 bases between. The CDR3 covers 13 residues. Germline V gene sequence: CDR1 SGHRS, CDR2 YFSETQ. CDR3 sequence: CASRESLNEKLFF. Written as DNA, the CDR3 is TGCGCCAGCAGAGAAAGTCTTAATGAAAAACTGTTTTTT.